This TCR beta chain was identified in a study of regulatory T cells in long-lasting Graves disease. Specified time point: newly diagnosed GD, antithyroid drugs for less than 3 months. Extracted PBMC RNA gave rise to the TCR library. American Thyroid Association guidelines were used to diagnose Graves' disease. The CDR3 length is 13 residues. V was shortened by 7 bases and J by 5 bases, with 14 bases between the two germline ends. This clonotype was seen repeatedly, ten times or more. HTBI primers from iRepertoire and Arm-PCR of CDR3 regions yielded the TCR beta libraries. TCRdb itself ran the multiplex PCR reads through MiXCR, one entry per CDR3 protein. The sample gives hundreds of thousands of distinct CDR3 sequences, around 15% of which show up once; roughly 27% is in the top ten. These records were also assigned to another study, of T cells in Graves' hyperthyroidism and ophthalmopathy. That work states: First-round RT-PCR targeting the TCR CDR3 was performed with the HTBI primer set.

The chain combines TRBV12-3 or TRBV12-4 with TRBJ1-1, with D unclear. This TCR derives from a man aged 40-50 years with Graves disease. The material sequenced was peripheral blood mononuclear cells (PBMCs), taken at new diagnosis, from a patient treated with antithyroid drugs. The CDR3 loop is CASTPPRRTEAFF. CDR3 DNA sequence: TGTGCCAGCACCCCCCCAAGAAGGACTGAAGCTTTCTTT.